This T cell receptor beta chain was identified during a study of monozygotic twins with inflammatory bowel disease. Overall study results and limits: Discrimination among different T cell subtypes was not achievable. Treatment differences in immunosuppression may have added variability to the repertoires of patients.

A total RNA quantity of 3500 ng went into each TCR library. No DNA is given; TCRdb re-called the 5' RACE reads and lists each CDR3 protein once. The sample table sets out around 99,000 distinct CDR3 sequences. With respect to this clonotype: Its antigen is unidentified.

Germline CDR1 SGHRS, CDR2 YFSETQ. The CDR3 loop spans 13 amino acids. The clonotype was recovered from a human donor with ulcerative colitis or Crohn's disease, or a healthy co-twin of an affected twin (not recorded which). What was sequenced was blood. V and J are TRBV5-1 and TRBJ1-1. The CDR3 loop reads CASSQDGDTEAFF.